The T cell receptor beta chain under discussion was sequenced for a study of neoadjuvant anti-PD-1 for oral cavity cancer. Trimming pared 4 bases from V and 6 bases from J, leaving 15 bases between. The CDR3 loop spans 15 amino acids. Looked up from germline, CDR1 is SGHTA and CDR2 is FQGNSA. Here immunoSEQ multiplex PCR was the method, and the copy in TCRdb shows in-frame clones only, minus some. The sample lists 72,000 or so clones, about 90% occurring once. Time point of the sample: after neoadjuvant nivolumab, at surgical resection. The gene calls are TRBV7-2 and TRBJ2-2; maybe TRBD1 (6 bases). The sample here was PBMCs, taken after nivolumab (anti-PD-1) treatment. The sequence came from a person aged 35-79 years with oral cavity squamous cell carcinoma. The CDR3 coding sequence is TGTGCCAGCAGCTCCAGGCAGGGGTTCTCCGGGGAGCTGTTTTTT. Translation: CASSSRQGFSGELFF.